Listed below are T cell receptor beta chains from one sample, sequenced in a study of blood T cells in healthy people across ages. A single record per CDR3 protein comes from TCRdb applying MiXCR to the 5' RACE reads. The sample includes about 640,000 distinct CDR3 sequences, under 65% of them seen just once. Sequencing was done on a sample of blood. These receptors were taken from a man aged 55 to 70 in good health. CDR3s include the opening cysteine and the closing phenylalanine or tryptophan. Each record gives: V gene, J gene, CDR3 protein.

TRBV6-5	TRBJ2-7	CASSRTGGLDEQYF
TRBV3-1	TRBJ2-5	CASSQEATRETQYF
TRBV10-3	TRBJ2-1	CAILTGGSYNEQFF
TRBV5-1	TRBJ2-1	CASSLGEDNEQFF
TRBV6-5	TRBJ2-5	CANNQGETQYF
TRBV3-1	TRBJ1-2	CASSQGPANYGYTF
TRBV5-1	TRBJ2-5	CASSLRDSRNQETQYF
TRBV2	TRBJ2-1	CASSQAWDEQFF
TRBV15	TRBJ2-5	CATSREFSGGQETQYF
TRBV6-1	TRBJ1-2	CATKIQGFYGYTF
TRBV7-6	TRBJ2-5	CASSLLFPRGRAKETQYF
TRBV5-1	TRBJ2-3	CASSLAVSTDTQYF
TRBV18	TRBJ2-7	CASSPGSAGGPYEQYF
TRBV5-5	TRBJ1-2	CASSFQDYGYTF
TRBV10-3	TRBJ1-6	CASTGGINSPLHF
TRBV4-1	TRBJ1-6	CASSQDMGNSPLHF
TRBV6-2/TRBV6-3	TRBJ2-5	CASSYAGTSGETQYF
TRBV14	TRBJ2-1	CASSHTSWVDEQFF
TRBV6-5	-	CASTTGYVRDEQYF
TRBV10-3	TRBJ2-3	CAISDIDTQYF
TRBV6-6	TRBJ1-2	CASTAAYGYTF
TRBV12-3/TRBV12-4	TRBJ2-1	CASSFGFDGAGDNEQFF
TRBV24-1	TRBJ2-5	CATSDPDRGRETQYF
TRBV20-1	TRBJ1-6	CSADFPGTPLHF
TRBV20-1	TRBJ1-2	CSAIPTGGYGYTF
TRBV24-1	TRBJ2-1	CATSAPTPSSNEQFF
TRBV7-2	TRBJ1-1	CASSDPKGGTEAFF
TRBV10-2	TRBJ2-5	CASGGARKETQYF
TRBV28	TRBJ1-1	CASSSSGTLNTEAFF
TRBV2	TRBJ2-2	CASSLQGSEVGELFF
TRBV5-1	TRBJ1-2	CASGRLDTNYGYTF
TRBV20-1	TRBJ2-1	CSAPSPTEGGEQFF
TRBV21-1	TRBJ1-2	CASSKISSRVRDGYTF
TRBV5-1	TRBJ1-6	CASSLVAGGHSPLHF
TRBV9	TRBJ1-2	CASSVGGAPGGYGYTF
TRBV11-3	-	CASSSSYGDGYEQYF
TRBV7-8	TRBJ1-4	CASSLRQGPTNEKLFF
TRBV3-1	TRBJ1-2	CASSQDVQKYGYTF
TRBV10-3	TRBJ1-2	CAISESPGAYGYTF
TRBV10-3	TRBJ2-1	CAIMGLAGEGNNEQFF
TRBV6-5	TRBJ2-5	CATMTKGGYQETQYF
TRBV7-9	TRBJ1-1	CASSLGTEAFF
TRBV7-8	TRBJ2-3	CASSPGTSFITDTQYF
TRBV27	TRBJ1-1	CASRQGANEAFF
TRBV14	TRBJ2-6	CASNLLRQGGNVLTF
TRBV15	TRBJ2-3	CATSMGGGTDTQYF
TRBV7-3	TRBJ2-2	CASSFAGGDTGELFF
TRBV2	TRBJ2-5	CASVRQGAVGTQYF
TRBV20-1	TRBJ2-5	CSARDGDEQYF
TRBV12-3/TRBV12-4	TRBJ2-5	CASSPGYGHPGTQYF
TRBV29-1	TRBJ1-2	CSVARTGGVVNYGYTF
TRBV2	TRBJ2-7	CASRQGEGTYEQYF
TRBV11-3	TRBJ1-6	CASSSGQRGSSPLHF